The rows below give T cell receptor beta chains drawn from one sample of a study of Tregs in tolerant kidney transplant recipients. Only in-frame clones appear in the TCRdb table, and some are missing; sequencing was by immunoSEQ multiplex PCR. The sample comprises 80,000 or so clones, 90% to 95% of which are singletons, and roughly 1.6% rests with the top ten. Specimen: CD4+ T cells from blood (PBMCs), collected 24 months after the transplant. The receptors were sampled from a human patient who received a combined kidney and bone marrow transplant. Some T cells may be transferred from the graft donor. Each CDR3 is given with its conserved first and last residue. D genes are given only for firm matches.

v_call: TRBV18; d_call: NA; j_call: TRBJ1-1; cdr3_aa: CASSRDTGFEAFF
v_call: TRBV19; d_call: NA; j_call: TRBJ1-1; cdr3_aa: CASSIRQSGTEAFF
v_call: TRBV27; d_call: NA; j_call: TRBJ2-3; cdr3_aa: CASTFQGHSTDTQYF
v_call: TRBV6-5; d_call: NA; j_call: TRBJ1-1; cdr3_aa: CASRSRQGRNTEAFF
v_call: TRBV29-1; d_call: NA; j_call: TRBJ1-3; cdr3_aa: CSVTGNSGNTIYF
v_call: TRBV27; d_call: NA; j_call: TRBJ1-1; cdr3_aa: CASSTKRRTEDMNTEAFF
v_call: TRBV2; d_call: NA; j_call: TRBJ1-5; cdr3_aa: CASSSISGTRYSNQPQHF
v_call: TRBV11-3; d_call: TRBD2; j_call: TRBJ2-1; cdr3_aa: CAGSSGTSGRNNEQFF
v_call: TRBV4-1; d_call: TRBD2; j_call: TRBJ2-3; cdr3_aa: CASSQVKTSGVSDTQYF
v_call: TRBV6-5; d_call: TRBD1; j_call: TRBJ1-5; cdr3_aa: CASSRRQGRQPQHF
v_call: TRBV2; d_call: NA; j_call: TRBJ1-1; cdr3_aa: CASSAAENTEAFF
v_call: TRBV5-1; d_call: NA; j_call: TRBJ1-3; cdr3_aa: CASSLDGTPGNTIYF
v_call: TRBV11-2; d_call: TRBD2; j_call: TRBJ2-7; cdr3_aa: CASSTRRTSGNYEQYF
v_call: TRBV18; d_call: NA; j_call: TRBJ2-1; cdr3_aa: CASSPAEGPGEQFF
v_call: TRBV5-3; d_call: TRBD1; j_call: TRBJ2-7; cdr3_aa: CARSWDRSSYEQYF
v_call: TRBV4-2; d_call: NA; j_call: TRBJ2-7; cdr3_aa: CASSQVGTSSAGRSYEQYF
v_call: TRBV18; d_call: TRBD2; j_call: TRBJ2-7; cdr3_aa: CASSPVLAGGTYEQYF
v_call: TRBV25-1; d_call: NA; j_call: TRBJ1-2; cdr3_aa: CASSEFGGRDGYTF
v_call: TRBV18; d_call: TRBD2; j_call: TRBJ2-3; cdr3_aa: CASSQRTSGSTDTQYF
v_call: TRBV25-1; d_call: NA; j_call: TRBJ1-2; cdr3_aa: CASSETGQDYGYTF
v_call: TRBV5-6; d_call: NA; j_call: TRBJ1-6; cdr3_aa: CASSFGGVSYNSPLHF
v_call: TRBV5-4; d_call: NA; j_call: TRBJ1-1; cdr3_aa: CASTNNRVEAFF
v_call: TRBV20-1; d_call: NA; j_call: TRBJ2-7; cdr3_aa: CSASFADEQYF
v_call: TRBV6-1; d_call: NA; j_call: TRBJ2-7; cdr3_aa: CASSVDSPSSYEQYF
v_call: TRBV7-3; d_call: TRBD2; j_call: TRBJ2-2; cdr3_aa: CASSLIGMTSRKYTGELFF